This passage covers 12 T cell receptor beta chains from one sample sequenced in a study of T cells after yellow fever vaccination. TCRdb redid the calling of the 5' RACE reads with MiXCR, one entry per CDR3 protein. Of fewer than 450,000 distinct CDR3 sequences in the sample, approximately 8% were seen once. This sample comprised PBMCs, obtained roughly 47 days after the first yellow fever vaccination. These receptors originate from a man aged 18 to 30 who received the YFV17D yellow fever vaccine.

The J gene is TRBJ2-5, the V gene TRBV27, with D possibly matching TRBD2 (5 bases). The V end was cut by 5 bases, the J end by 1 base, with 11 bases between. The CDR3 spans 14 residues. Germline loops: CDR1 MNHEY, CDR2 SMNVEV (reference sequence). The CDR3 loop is CASSADYTQETQYF. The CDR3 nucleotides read TGTGCCAGCAGTGCAGACTACACCCAAGAGACCCAGTACTTC.

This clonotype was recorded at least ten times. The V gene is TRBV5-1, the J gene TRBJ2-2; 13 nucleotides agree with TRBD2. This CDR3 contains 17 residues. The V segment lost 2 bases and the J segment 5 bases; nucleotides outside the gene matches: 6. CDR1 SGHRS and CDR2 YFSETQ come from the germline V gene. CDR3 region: CASSFTSGGARTGELFF. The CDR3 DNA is TGCGCCAGCAGCTTCACTAGCGGGGGGGCTCGGACCGGGGAGCTGTTTTTT. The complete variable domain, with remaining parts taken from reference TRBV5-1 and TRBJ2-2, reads KAGVTQTPRYLIKTRGQQVTLSCSPISGHRSVSWYQQTPGQGLQFLFEYFSETQRNKGNFPGRFSGRQFSNSRSEMNVSTLELGDSALYLCASSFTSGGARTGELFFGEGSRLTVL.

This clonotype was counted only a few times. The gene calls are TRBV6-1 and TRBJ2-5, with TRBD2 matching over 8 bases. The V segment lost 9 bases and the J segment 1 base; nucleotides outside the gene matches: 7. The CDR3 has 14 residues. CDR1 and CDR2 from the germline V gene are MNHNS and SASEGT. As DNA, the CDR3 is TGTGCCAGTAGCACTAGCGGATCCCAAGAGACCCAGTACTTC. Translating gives CASSTSGSQETQYF.

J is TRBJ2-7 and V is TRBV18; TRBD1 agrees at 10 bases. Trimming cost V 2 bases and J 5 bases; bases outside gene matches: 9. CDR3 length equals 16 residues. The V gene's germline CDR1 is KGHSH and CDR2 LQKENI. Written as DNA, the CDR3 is TGTGCCAGCTCACCAAACGATGCCGGGACAGGGGACGAGCAGTACTTC. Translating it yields CASSPNDAGTGDEQYF.

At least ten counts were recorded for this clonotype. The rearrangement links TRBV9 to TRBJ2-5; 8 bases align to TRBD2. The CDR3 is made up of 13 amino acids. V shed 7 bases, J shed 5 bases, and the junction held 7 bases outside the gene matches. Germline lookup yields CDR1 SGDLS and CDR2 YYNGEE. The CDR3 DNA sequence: TGTGCCAGCTCTCCGGGGGGGTTGGAGACCCAGTACTTC. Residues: CASSPGGLETQYF.

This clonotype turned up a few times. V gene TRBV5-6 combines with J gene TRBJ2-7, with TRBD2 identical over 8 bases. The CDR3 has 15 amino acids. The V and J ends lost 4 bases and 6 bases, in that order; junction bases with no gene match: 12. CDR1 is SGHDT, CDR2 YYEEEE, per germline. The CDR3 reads CASSELAGLPIEQYF. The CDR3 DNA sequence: TGTGCCAGCAGCGAGTTAGCGGGGCTCCCCATCGAGCAGTACTTC.

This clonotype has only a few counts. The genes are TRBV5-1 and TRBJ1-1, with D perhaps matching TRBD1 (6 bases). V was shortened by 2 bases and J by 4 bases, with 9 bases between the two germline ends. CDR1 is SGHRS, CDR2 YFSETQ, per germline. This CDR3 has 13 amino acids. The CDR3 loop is CASSFGQFTEAFF. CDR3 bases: TGCGCCAGCAGCTTCGGACAGTTCACTGAAGCTTTCTTT.

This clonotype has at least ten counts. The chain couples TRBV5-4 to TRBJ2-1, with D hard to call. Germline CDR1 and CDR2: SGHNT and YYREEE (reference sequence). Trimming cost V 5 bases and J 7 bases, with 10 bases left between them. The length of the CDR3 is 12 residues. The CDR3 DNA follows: TGTGCCAGCAGAGAAGCGCGGAATGAGCAGTTCTTC. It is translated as CASREARNEQFF.

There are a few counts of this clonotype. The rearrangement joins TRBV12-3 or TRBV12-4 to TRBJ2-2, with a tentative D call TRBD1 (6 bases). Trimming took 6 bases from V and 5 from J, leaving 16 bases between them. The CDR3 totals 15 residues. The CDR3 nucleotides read TGTGCCAGCAGCCCCCAGGGGAGCTGGACCGGGGAGCTGTTTTTT. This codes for CASSPQGSWTGELFF.

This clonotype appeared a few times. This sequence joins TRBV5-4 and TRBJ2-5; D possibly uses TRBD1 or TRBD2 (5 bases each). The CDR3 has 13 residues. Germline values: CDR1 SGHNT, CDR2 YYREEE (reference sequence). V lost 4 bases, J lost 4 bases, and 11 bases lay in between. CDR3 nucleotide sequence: TGTGCCAGCAGCCAGTTAGGGACAGAGACCCAGTACTTC. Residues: CASSQLGTETQYF.

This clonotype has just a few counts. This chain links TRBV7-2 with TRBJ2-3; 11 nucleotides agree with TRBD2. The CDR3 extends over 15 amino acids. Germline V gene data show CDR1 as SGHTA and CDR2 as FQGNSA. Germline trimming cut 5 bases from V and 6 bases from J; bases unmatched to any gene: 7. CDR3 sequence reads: CASSVSGGVADTQYF. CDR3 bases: TGTGCCAGCAGCGTTAGCGGGGGGGTCGCCGATACGCAGTATTTT.

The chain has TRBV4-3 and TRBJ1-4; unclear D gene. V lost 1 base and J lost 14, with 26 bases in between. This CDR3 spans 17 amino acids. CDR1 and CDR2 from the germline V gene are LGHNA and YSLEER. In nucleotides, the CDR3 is TGCGCCAGCAGCCAAGTTTACGCCCCCCTGCCTCCGATGAGTCTGTTTTTT. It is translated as CASSQVYAPLPPMSLFF.